The 5 T cell receptor beta chains listed next were all sequenced from one sample in a study of blood T cell repertoires in COVID-19. Using immunoSEQ multiplex PCR, the repertoire was profiled, and TCRdb retains in-frame clones only, with some absent. The sample lists tens of thousands of clones; approximately 80% were seen once. The specimen sequenced was peripheral blood. These receptors all stem from a young man with COVID-19, enrolled during active disease.

This sequence joins TRBV5-1 and TRBJ2-5; D is possibly TRBD2 (6 bases). This CDR3 spans 14 amino acids. Germline V gene lookup returns CDR1 SGHRS and CDR2 YFSETQ. V gave up 7 bases and J gave up 9 bases, with 22 bases separating them. The DNA for the CDR3 is TGCGCCAGCTGCCCTTCGGGACTCCTATTCCCCCAGTACTTC. This codes for CASCPSGLLFPQYF.

In DNA form, the CDR3 reads TGTGCCAGCAGCCGGAGACAGGGAGGTATCCAGCCCCAGCATTTT. Amino acid sequence: CASSRRQGGIQPQHF. The V and J genes are TRBV28 and TRBJ1-5, with 7 bases fitting TRBD1. This CDR3 spans 15 amino acids. The J segment lost 7 bases and the V segment lost 6 bases, leaving 12 bases of the junction unmatched. CDR1 is MDHEN, CDR2 SYDVKM, per germline.

V is TRBV7-2 and J is TRBJ1-1, with TRBD1 as a possible D gene (6 bases). V gave up 0 bases and J gave up 4 bases, with 9 bases separating them. The CDR3 totals 14 residues. Germline CDR1 and CDR2: SGHTA and FQGNSA. CDR3: CASSLASRGTEAFF. CDR3 bases: TGTGCCAGCAGCTTAGCGAGCAGGGGCACTGAAGCTTTCTTT.

This sequence joins TRBV5-1 and TRBJ2-1; 11 positions agree with TRBD2. Germline V gene sequence: CDR1 SGHRS, CDR2 YFSETQ. This CDR3 contains 16 residues. V lost 9 bases to trimming and J lost 4 bases; unmatched junction nucleotides: 12. CDR3 DNA sequence: TGCGCCACCCAATACTTAGCGGGAGGGGGATACAATGAGCAGTTCTTC. This translates into CATQYLAGGGYNEQFF.

The chain is built from TRBV30 and TRBJ1-3; D not certain. Germline lookup yields CDR1 GTSNPN and CDR2 SVGIG (reference sequence). Trimming left V 7 bases short and J 0 bases short, with 13 bases between. This CDR3 contains 14 residues. The CDR3 DNA reads TGTGCCTCCCGAAGGTACAGCTCTGGAAACACCATATATTTT. This gives the protein CASRRYSSGNTIYF.